This T cell receptor beta chain is drawn from a study of blood T cell repertoires in COVID-19. About the research overall: The United States, Italy and Spain provided the acute and convalescent COVID-19 samples.

A word on this clone: An end of the junction does not agree with germline; a read error may underlie this.

Germline V gene data show CDR1 as SSHAT and CDR2 as FNYEAQ (reference sequence). The CDR3 contains 15 residues. Assay used: immunoSEQ multiplex PCR; TCRdb lists only in-frame clones, some missing. Counted here are over 35,000 clones, roughly 88% occurring once; the ten biggest clones make up approximately 2.4%. This clonotype was obtained from a human donor in a cohort sampled during active COVID-19. Sequencing used peripheral blood. The gene calls are TRBV7-7 and TRBJ2-1; 10 positions agree with TRBD2. Here the CDR3 DNA reads TGTGCTAGCAGCAGAAGCGGGGGGGCCTTCGCAGAGCAGTTCTTC. Translating it yields CASSRSGGAFAEQFF.